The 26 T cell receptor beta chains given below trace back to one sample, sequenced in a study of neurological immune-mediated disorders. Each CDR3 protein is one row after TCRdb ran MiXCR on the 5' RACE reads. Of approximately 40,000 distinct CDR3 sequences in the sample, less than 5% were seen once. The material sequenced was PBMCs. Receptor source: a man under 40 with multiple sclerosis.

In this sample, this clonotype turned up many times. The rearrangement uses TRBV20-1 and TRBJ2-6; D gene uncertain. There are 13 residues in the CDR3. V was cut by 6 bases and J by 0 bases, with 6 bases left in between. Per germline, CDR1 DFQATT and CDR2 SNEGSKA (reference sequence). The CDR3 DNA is TGCAGTGCGAGCGACTCTGGGGCCAACGTCCTGACTTTC. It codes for CSASDSGANVLTF.

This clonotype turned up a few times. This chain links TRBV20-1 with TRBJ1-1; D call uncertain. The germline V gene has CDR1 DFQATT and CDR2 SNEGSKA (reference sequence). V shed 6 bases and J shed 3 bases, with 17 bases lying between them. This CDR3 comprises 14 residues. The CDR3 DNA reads TGCAGTGCGACACCCCGAGGAGAGTACACTGAAGCTTTCTTT. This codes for CSATPRGEYTEAFF.

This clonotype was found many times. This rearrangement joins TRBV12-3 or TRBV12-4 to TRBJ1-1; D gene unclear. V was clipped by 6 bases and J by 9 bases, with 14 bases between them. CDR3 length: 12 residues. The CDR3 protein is CASSFRGPQAFF. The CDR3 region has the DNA TGTGCCAGCAGCTTCCGGGGTCCTCAAGCTTTCTTT.

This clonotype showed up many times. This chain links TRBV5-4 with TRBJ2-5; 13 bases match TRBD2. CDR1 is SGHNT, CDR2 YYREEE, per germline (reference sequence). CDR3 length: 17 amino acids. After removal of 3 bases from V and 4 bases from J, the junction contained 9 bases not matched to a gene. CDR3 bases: TGTGCCAGCAGCTCGGCTCGGACTAGCGGGGGAAGAGAGACCCAGTACTTC. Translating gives CASSSARTSGGRETQYF.

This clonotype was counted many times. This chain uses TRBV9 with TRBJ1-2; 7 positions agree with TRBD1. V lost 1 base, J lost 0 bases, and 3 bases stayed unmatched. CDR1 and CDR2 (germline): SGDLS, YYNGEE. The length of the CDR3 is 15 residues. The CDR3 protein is CASSVRDSSNYGYTF. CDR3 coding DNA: TGTGCCAGCAGCGTACGGGACAGTTCTAACTATGGCTACACCTTC.

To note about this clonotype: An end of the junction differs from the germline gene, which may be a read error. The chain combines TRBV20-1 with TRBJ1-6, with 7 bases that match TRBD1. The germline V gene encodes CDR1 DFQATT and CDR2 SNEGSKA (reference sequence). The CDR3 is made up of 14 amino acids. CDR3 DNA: TGCAGTGCCCGAGCCGGGACAGACAATTCACCCCTCAACTTT. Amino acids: CSARAGTDNSPLNF.

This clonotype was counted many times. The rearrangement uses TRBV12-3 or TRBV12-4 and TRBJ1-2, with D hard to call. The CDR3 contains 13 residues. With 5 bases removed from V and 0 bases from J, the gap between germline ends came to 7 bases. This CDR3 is CASSLQPNYGYTF. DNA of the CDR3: TGTGCCAGCAGTCTCCAACCTAACTATGGCTACACCTTC.

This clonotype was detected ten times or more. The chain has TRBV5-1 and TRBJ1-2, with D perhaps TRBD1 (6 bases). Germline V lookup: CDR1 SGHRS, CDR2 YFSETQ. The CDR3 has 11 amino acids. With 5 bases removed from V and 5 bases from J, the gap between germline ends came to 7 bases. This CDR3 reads CASRQGYGYTF. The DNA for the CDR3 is TGCGCCAGCAGACAGGGATATGGCTACACCTTC.

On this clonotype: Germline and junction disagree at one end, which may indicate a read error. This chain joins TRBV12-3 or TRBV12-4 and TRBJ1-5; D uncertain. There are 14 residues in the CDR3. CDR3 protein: CASSLGGDNQPQNF. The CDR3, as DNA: TGTGCCAGCAGTTTAGGGGGAGACAATCAGCCCCAGAATTTT.

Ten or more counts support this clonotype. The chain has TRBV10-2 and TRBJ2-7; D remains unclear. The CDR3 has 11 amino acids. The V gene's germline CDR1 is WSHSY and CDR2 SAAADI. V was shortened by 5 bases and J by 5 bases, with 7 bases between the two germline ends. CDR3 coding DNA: TGCGCCAGCAGTAATGCTGACGAGCAGTACTTC. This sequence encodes CASSNADEQYF.

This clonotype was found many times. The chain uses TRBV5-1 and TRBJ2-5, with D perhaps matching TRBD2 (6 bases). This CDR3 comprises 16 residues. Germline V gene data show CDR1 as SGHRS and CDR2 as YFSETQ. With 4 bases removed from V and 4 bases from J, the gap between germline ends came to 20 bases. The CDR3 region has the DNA TGCGCCAGCAGCGGGAGACCGGGGGTATTTGGAGAGACCCAGTACTTC. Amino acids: CASSGRPGVFGETQYF.

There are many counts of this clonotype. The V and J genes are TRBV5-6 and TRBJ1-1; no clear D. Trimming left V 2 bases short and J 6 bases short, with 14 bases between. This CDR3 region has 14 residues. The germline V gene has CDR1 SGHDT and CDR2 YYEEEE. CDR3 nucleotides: TGTGCCAGCAGCTTCGGAGGGAGTAGAGCTGAAGCTTTCTTT. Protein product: CASSFGGSRAEAFF.

For the CDR3, the DNA is TGTGCCAGCAGCCCAGGTAGCGGGGCCGCGGGCTGGGATAAAGAGCAGTACTTC. It specifies CASSPGSGAAGWDKEQYF. The rearrangement links TRBV7-9 to TRBJ2-7, with 8 bases identical to TRBD2. The V gene end was trimmed by 5 bases and the J gene end by 7 bases; junction bases not matched to a gene: 22. Looked up from germline, CDR1 is SEHNR and CDR2 is FQNEAQ (reference sequence). CDR3 length equals 18 residues.

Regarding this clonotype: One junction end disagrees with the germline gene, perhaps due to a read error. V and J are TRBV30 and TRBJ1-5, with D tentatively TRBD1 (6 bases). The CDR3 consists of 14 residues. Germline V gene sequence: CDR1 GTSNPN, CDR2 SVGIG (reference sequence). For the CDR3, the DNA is TGTGCCTGGAGTCCCCCGGGACATAATCAGCCCCAGAATTTT. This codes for CAWSPPGHNQPQNF. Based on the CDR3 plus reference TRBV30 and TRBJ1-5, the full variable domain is SQTIHQWPATLVQPVGSPLSLECTVEGTSNPNLYWYRQAAGRGLQLLFYSVGIGQISSEVPQNLSASRPQDRQFILSSKKLLLSDSGFYLCAWSPPGHNQPQNFGDGTRLSIL.

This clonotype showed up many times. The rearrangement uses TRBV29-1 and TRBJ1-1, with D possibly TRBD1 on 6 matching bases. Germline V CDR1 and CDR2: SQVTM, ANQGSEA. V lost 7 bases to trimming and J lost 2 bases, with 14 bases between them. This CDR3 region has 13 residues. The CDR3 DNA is TGCAGCGGAGGGGGGGGCGGAAACACTGAAGCTTTCTTT. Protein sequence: CSGGGGGNTEAFF.

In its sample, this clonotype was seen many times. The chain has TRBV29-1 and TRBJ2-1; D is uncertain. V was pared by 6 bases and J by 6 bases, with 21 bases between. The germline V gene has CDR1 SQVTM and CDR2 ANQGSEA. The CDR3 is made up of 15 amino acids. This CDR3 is CSVQPRVGSFNEQFF. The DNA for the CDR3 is TGCAGCGTCCAACCTCGGGTGGGGTCTTTCAATGAGCAGTTCTTC.

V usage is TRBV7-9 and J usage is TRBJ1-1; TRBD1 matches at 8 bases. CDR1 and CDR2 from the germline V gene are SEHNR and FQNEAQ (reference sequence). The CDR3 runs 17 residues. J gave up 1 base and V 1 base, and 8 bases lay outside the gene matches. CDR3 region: CASSLVSQGAGNTEAFF. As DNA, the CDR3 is TGTGCCAGCAGCTTAGTAAGTCAGGGGGCTGGGAACACTGAAGCTTTCTTT.

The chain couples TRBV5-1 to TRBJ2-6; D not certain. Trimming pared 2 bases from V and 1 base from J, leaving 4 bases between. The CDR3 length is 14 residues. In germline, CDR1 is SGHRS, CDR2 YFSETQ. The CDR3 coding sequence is TGCGCCAGCAGCTTCAGGTCTGGGGCCAACGTCCTGACTTTC. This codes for CASSFRSGANVLTF. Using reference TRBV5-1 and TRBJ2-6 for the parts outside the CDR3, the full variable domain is KAGVTQTPRYLIKTRGQQVTLSCSPISGHRSVSWYQQTPGQGLQFLFEYFSETQRNKGNFPGRFSGRQFSNSRSEMNVSTLELGDSALYLCASSFRSGANVLTFGAGSRLTVL.

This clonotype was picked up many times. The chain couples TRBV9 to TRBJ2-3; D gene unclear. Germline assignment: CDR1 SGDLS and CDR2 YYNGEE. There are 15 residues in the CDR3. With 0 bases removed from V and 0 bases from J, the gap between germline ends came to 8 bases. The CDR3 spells CASSVVGDSTDTQYF. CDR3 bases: TGTGCCAGCAGCGTAGTTGGGGATAGCACAGATACGCAGTATTTT.

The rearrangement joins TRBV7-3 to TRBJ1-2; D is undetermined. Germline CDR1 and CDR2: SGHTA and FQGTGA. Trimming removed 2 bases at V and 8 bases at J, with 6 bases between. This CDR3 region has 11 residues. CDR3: CASSLSAGYTF. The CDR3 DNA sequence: TGTGCCAGCAGCTTATCGGCCGGCTACACCTTC.

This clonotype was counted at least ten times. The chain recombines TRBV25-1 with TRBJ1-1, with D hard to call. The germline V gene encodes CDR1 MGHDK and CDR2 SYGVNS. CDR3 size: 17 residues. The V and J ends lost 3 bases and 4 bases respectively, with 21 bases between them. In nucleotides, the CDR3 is TGTGCCAGCAGTGAGTGGACCCTCATGGAGGAGAGCACTGAAGCTTTCTTT. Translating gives CASSEWTLMEESTEAFF.

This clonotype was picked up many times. DNA of the CDR3: TGTGCCAGCAGTTTGGGTTCCGACAGGAACTATGGCTACACCTTC. Translated: CASSLGSDRNYGYTF. This chain joins TRBV12-3 or TRBV12-4 and TRBJ1-2; perhaps TRBD1 as D (6 bases). Between the trimmed V and J ends, which lost 3 bases and 2 bases, there was a span of 13 bases. This CDR3 has 15 residues.

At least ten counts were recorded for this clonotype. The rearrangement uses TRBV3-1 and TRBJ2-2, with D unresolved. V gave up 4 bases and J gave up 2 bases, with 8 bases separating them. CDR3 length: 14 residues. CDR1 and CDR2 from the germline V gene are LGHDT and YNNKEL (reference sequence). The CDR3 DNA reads TGTGCCAGCAGCCTGACACTAAACACCGGGGAGCTGTTTTTT. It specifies CASSLTLNTGELFF.

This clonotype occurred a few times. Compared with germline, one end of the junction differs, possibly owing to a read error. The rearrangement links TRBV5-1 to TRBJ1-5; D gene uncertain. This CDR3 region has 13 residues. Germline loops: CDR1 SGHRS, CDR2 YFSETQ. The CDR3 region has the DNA TGCGCCAGCAGCAAAGATACAGATCAGCCCCAGAATTTT. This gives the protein CASSKDTDQPQNF.

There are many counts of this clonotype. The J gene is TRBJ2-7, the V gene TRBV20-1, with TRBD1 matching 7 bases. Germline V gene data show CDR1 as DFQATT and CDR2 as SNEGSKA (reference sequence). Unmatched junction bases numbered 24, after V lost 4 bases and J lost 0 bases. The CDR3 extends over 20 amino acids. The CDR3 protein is CSANLPNRGSGRGFSYEQYF. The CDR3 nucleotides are TGCAGTGCTAACCTACCTAACAGGGGAAGTGGTAGGGGTTTCTCCTACGAGCAGTACTTC.

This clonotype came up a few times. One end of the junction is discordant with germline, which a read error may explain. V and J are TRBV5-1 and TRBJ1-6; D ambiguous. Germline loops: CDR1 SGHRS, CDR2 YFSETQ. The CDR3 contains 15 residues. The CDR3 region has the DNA TGCGCCAGCAGCTTTCGGTCTTCTGGTAATTCACCCCTCAACTTT. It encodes CASSFRSSGNSPLNF.